These T cell receptor beta chains were read from a single sample in a study of cytomegalovirus exposure and HLA in healthy donors. The assay was immunoSEQ multiplex PCR, and TCRdb's table has in-frame clones only and misses some. The top ten hold 1.5% to 1.9% of the sample, which has more than 150,000 clones, 82% seen once. The sample was PBMCs. The source of these receptors is a man aged 35 to 55 in good health and CMV-seronegative. Each CDR3 is given with its conserved first and last residue. A D gene is named only where the DNA matches it firmly.

V: TRBV11-2; length: 17; J: TRBJ2-3; D: TRBD2; CDR3: CASSLDIAGGPVDTQYF
V: TRBV30; length: 14; J: TRBJ1-4; D: TRBD1; CDR3: CAWSRVRGNEKLFF
V: TRBV6-5; length: 14; J: TRBJ2-2; D: .; CDR3: CATARTRGTGELFF
V: TRBV10-1; length: 9; J: TRBJ1-1; D: .; CDR3: CASRTKAFF
V: TRBV7-8; length: 14; J: TRBJ2-2; D: TRBD2; CDR3: CAPEPSGSTGELFF
V: TRBV6-5; length: 16; J: TRBJ1-2; D: TRBD1; CDR3: CASSYSWARGSYGYTF
V: TRBV11-2; length: 14; J: TRBJ2-1; D: .; CDR3: CASSLRGRSDEQFF
V: TRBV18; length: 14; J: TRBJ1-2; D: TRBD1; CDR3: CASSPSKQGYGYTF
V: TRBV6-4; length: 14; J: TRBJ2-3; D: TRBD2; CDR3: CASSVGGRLDTQYF
V: TRBV19; length: 14; J: TRBJ1-2; D: TRBD1; CDR3: CASSSDRGWYGYTF
V: TRBV19; length: 16; J: TRBJ2-2; D: .; CDR3: CASSMAGLRGTGELFF
V: TRBV7-2; length: 15; J: TRBJ2-7; D: TRBD1; CDR3: CASSPSRTGIYEQYF
V: TRBV4-3; length: 19; J: TRBJ1-6; D: .; CDR3: CASSQEGGFVGVYNSPLHF
V: TRBV28; length: 16; J: TRBJ2-3; D: TRBD1; CDR3: CASSLLGTVGTDTQYF
V: TRBV20-1; length: 11; J: TRBJ1-2; D: .; CDR3: CSAYEQSLYTF
V: TRBV18; length: 15; J: TRBJ2-4; D: .; CDR3: CASSPQVQAQNIQYF
V: TRBV12-5; length: 17; J: TRBJ2-7; D: TRBD2; CDR3: CASGFPPRPSGSYEQYF
V: TRBV28; length: 15; J: TRBJ2-7; D: TRBD2; CDR3: CASSLFGLARAEQYF
V: TRBV7-9; length: 13; J: TRBJ1-1; D: .; CDR3: CASSSRGYTEAFF
V: TRBV4-3; length: 15; J: TRBJ2-7; D: TRBD2; CDR3: CASSQVSGASYEQYF
V: TRBV9; length: 15; J: TRBJ2-3; D: .; CDR3: CASSGDGANTDTQYF
V: TRBV30; length: 13; J: TRBJ1-4; D: .; CDR3: CAWSVLENEKLFF
V: TRBV6-6; length: 14; J: TRBJ1-5; D: .; CDR3: CASSYPGTSQPQHF
V: TRBV5-1; length: 13; J: TRBJ1-2; D: TRBD1; CDR3: CASSWGDSGGYTF
V: TRBV4-2; length: 16; J: TRBJ1-5; D: .; CDR3: CASSQVLEGVVQPQHF
V: TRBV4-1; length: 15; J: TRBJ2-7; D: .; CDR3: CASSLNPRGPYEQYF
V: TRBV29-1; length: 16; J: TRBJ1-4; D: TRBD1; CDR3: CSVGGAGGGTNEKLFF
V: TRBV21-1; length: 14; J: TRBJ2-7; D: .; CDR3: CASSKRHGPSEQYF
V: TRBV11-2; length: 14; J: TRBJ2-7; D: TRBD1; CDR3: CASTRTGGRNEQYF
V: TRBV4-1; length: 17; J: TRBJ2-1; D: .; CDR3: CASSQGGGRRPYNEQFF
V: TRBV15; length: 15; J: TRBJ2-4; D: .; CDR3: CATSRDKQAKNIQYF
V: TRBV5-1; length: 15; J: TRBJ2-4; D: TRBD2; CDR3: CASSLTSGGADIQYF
V: TRBV28; length: 11; J: TRBJ2-7; D: .; CDR3: CASSTFHEQYF
V: TRBV28; length: 14; J: TRBJ2-7; D: .; CDR3: CASSTGIGSYEQYF
V: TRBV6-6; length: 15; J: TRBJ2-1; D: TRBD2; CDR3: CASSYTSGDYNEQFF
V: TRBV27; length: 15; J: TRBJ1-5; D: .; CDR3: CASSLKQYSNQPQHF
V: TRBV6-5; length: 15; J: TRBJ1-6; D: TRBD1; CDR3: CASSRMTGKDSPLHF
V: TRBV2; length: 14; J: TRBJ1-1; D: .; CDR3: CASSEARGFTEAFF
V: TRBV7-3; length: 13; J: TRBJ2-2; D: .; CDR3: CASRATNTGELFF
V: TRBV28; length: 15; J: TRBJ2-5; D: TRBD2; CDR3: CASSPSGRASQTQYF
V: TRBV19; length: 15; J: TRBJ1-2; D: TRBD1; CDR3: CASSIAVTGGYGYTF
V: TRBV7-9; length: 16; J: TRBJ2-7; D: TRBD2; CDR3: CASSWPRGSGSHEQYF
V: TRBV30; length: 15; J: TRBJ2-2; D: TRBD2; CDR3: CAFTRTSGMNGELFF